A single sample is the source of the 14 T cell receptor beta chains below, sequenced in a study of CD8 T cells in ankylosing spondylitis. General observations from the study: A TCR beta motif made of eight highly homologous variants seemed typical of ankylosing spondylitis blood.

These TCRs are of unknown antigen specificity. TCRdb itself ran the 5' RACE reads through MiXCR, one entry per CDR3 protein. Here the sample spans approximately 400,000 distinct CDR3 sequences, approximately 17% being singletons. The sample comprised blood, either unsorted or a sorted T cell fraction (not recorded which). The receptor set was obtained from a male donor with ankylosing spondylitis.

J is TRBJ2-5 and V is TRBV6-1; 8 bases match TRBD2. The CDR3 is made up of 18 amino acids. The V gene's germline CDR1 is MNHNS and CDR2 SASEGT. V dropped 6 bases and J dropped 5; count of bases not matched to a gene: 20. The DNA of the CDR3 is TGTGCCAGCAGCCCGAAGTACAATCAAGCGGGAGTCAAGGAGACCCAGTACTTC. Protein sequence: CASSPKYNQAGVKETQYF.

This clonotype occurred a few times. J is TRBJ1-1 and V is TRBV18; D is unresolved. The CDR3 sequence is 14 residues long. Per the germline V gene, CDR1 is KGHSH and CDR2 is LQKENI. V shed 4 bases and J shed 3 bases, with 12 bases lying between them. Here the CDR3 DNA reads TGTGCCAGCTCACTGGGAGTGTGGGACACTGAAGCTTTCTTT. Translating it yields CASSLGVWDTEAFF.

This clonotype was counted a few times. V gene TRBV30 combines with J gene TRBJ1-2; 11 positions match TRBD1. This CDR3 is built from 16 residues. The V gene end was trimmed by 5 bases and the J gene end by 1 base; junction bases not matched to a gene: 9. From germline, CDR1 is GTSNPN and CDR2 SVGIG (reference sequence). The CDR3 loop is CAWSGQGAGGNYGYTF. The CDR3 nucleotides read TGTGCCTGGTCCGGACAGGGGGCCGGAGGTAACTATGGCTACACCTTC.

This clonotype showed up just a few times. The chain employs TRBV7-2 and TRBJ1-4; 11 positions match TRBD1. Germline V CDR1 and CDR2: SGHTA, FQGNSA. CDR3 length: 14 residues. The ends lost 4 bases at V and 7 bases at J; junction bases unmatched: 2. The DNA for the CDR3 is TGTGCCAGCAGCTCAGGACAGGGGGCTGAAAAACTGTTTTTT. It specifies CASSSGQGAEKLFF.

The sample holds a few counts of this clonotype. CDR3 coding DNA: TGTGCCAGCAGCTTAGTGGGGCAGACTGAAGCTTTCTTT. It specifies CASSLVGQTEAFF. V usage is TRBV7-8 and J usage is TRBJ1-1; TRBD1 is a possible D gene (5 bases). CDR3 length: 13 amino acids. Germline V gene data show CDR1 as SGHVS and CDR2 as FQNEAQ. Deletions cut 1 base from V and 5 bases from J, with 8 bases between.

This clonotype was detected a few times. The rearrangement joins TRBV6-4 to TRBJ2-3; 10 positions match TRBD2. Germline lookup yields CDR1 MRHNA and CDR2 SNTAGT. V dropped 2 bases and J dropped 1; count of bases not matched to a gene: 3. The CDR3 sequence is 16 residues long. Here the CDR3 reads CASSDLAGVGTDTQYF. Here the CDR3 DNA reads TGTGCCAGCAGTGACCTAGCGGGAGTAGGCACAGATACGCAGTATTTT.

This clonotype was observed a few times. The genes are TRBV20-1 and TRBJ2-3; 10 bases agree with TRBD2. From germline, CDR1 is DFQATT and CDR2 SNEGSKA (reference sequence). After removal of 3 bases from V and 4 bases from J, the junction contained 7 bases not matched to a gene. This CDR3 comprises 15 residues. The CDR3 reads CSARLLAGRPDTQYF. In DNA, the CDR3 is TGCAGTGCTAGGCTACTAGCGGGAAGGCCAGATACGCAGTATTTT.

This chain joins TRBV7-3 and TRBJ2-1, with 10 bases matching TRBD2. Germline trimming cut 2 bases from V and 4 bases from J; bases unmatched to any gene: 2. This CDR3 is 15 amino acids long. Germline-derived CDR1 and CDR2 are SGHTA and FQGTGA. CDR3 in DNA: TGTGCCAGCAGCTTATTTAGCGGGGGGTACAATGAGCAGTTCTTC. Encoded protein: CASSLFSGGYNEQFF.

The genes are TRBV7-9 and TRBJ2-3, with D perhaps TRBD1 or TRBD2 (6 bases each). The germline V gene encodes CDR1 SEHNR and CDR2 FQNEAQ (reference sequence). V gave up 2 bases and J gave up 0 bases, with 9 bases separating them. This CDR3 is built from 15 residues. CDR3 in amino acids: CASSLWGASTDTQYF. The CDR3 DNA is TGTGCCAGCAGCTTATGGGGGGCCAGCACAGATACGCAGTATTTT.

This clonotype was counted a few times. The gene calls are TRBV13 and TRBJ1-5; D gene unclear. Per germline, CDR1 PRHDT and CDR2 FYEKMQ (reference sequence). V was shortened by 0 bases and J by 5 bases, with 8 bases between the two germline ends. The CDR3 spans 14 residues. The CDR3, as DNA: TGTGCCAGCAGCTTAGGCCAGTTTGATCAGCCCCAGCATTTT. Translated: CASSLGQFDQPQHF. The whole variable domain, filled in from reference TRBV13 and TRBJ1-5, reads AAGVIQSPRHLIKEKRETATLKCYPIPRHDTVYWYQQGPGQDPQFLISFYEKMQSDKGSIPDRFSAQQFSDYHSELNMSSLELGDSALYFCASSLGQFDQPQHFGDGTRLSIL.

This clonotype was observed a handful of times. The chain has TRBV3-1 and TRBJ2-1, with 7 nucleotides matching TRBD2. The junction had 2 bases not matched to a gene; V was cut back by 1 base and J by 5 bases. The germline V gene has CDR1 LGHDT and CDR2 YNNKEL (reference sequence). The CDR3 covers 14 residues. As DNA, the CDR3 is TGTGCCAGCAGCCAAGGGGGAGGGAACAATGAGCAGTTCTTC. Translated, it gives CASSQGGGNNEQFF.

Many counts were recorded for this clonotype. This CDR3 is CASNFQGTDTQYF. CDR3 sequence (DNA): TGTGCCAGCAATTTCCAGGGCACAGATACGCAGTATTTT. The chain carries TRBV6-5 and TRBJ2-3; no definite D call. Germline-derived CDR1 and CDR2 are MNHEY and SVGAGI. The CDR3 extends over 13 amino acids. The V and J ends lost 7 bases and 1 base respectively, with 9 bases between them.

The chain joins TRBV6-5 to TRBJ1-1; D uncertain. Trimming took 0 bases from V and 2 from J, leaving 7 bases between them. The V gene's germline CDR1 is MNHEY and CDR2 SVGAGI. This CDR3 has 14 residues. Here the CDR3 DNA reads TGTGCCAGCAGTTACTCGACACTAAACACTGAAGCTTTCTTT. Its protein is CASSYSTLNTEAFF.

The chain employs TRBV27 and TRBJ2-5; 11 bases agree with TRBD1. Unmatched junction bases numbered 13, after V lost 5 bases and J lost 5 bases. From germline, CDR1 is MNHEY and CDR2 SMNVEV (reference sequence). There are 17 residues in the CDR3. CDR3 residues: CASSQRTGGRGWETQYF. The DNA of the CDR3 is TGTGCCAGCAGTCAACGGACAGGGGGCAGGGGTTGGGAGACCCAGTACTTC.